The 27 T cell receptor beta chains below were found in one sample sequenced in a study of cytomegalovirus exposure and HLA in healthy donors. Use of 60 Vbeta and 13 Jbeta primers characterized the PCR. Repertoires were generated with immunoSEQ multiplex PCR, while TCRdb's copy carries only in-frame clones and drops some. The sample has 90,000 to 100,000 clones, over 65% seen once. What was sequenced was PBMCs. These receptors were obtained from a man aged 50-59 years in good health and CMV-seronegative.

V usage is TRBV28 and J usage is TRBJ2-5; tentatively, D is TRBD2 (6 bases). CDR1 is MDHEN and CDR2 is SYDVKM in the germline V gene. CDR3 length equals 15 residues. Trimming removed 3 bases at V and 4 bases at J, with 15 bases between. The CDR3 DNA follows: TGTGCCAGCAGTTTTGGGGGAGGCGTGGGAGAGACCCAGTACTTC. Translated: CASSFGGGVGETQYF.

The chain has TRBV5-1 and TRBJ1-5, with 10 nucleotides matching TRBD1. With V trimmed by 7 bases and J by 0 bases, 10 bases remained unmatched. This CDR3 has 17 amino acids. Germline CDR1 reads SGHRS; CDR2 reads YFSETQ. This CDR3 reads CASRQGAEISSNQPQHF. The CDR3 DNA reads TGCGCCAGCCGACAGGGGGCGGAAATTTCTAGCAATCAGCCCCAGCATTTT.

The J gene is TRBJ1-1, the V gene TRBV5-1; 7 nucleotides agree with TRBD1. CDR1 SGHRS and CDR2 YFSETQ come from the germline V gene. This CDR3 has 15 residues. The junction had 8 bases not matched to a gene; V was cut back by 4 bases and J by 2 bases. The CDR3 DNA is TGCGCCAGCAGCGCGGGACAGTTAGTCAACACTGAAGCTTTCTTT. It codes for CASSAGQLVNTEAFF.

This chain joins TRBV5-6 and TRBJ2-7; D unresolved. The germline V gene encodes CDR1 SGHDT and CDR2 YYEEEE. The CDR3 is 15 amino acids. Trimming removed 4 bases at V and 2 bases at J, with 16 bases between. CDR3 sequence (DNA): TGTGCCAGCAGCCCTTTTAGGAGCGCCACCTACGAGCAGTACTTC. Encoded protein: CASSPFRSATYEQYF.

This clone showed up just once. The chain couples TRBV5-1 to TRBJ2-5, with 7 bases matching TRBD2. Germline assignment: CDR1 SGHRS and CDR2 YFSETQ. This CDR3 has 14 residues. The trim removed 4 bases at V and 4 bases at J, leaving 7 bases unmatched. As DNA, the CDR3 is TGCGCCAGCAGCATCGGACTAGTGTCAGAGACCCAGTACTTC. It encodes CASSIGLVSETQYF. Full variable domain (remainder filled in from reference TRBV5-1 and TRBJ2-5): KAGVTQTPRYLIKTRGQQVTLSCSPISGHRSVSWYQQTPGQGLQFLFEYFSETQRNKGNFPGRFSGRQFSNSRSEMNVSTLELGDSALYLCASSIGLVSETQYFGPGTRLLVL.

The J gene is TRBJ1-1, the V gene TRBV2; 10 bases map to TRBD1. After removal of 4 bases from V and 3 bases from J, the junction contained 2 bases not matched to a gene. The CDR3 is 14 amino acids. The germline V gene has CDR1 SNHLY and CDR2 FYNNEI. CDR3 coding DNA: TGTGCCAGCAGTGGACAGGGGGCTTACACTGAAGCTTTCTTT. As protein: CASSGQGAYTEAFF.

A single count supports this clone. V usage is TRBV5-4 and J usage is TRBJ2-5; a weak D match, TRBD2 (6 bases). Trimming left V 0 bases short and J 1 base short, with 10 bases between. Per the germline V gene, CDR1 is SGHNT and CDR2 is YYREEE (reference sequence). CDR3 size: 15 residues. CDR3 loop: CASSLVGGTQETQYF. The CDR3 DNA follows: TGTGCCAGCAGCTTGGTTGGGGGGACCCAAGAGACCCAGTACTTC.

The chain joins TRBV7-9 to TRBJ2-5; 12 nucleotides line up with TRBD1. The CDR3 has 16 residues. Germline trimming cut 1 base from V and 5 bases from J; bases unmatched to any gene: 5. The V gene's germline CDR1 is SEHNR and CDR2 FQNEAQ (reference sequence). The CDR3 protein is CASSLGGDRGLETQYF. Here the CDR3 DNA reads TGTGCCAGCAGCTTAGGGGGGGACAGGGGGCTTGAGACCCAGTACTTC.

CDR3 coding DNA: TGCGCCAGCAGCTTGGATATGACAGCCCACTACGAGCAGTACTTC. Protein sequence: CASSLDMTAHYEQYF. The chain carries TRBV5-1 and TRBJ2-7; a weak D match, TRBD1 (5 bases). Per the germline V gene, CDR1 is SGHRS and CDR2 is YFSETQ. Trimming took 0 bases from V and 3 from J, leaving 13 bases between them. This CDR3 region has 15 residues. Combining the CDR3 with reference TRBV5-1 and TRBJ2-7 gives the whole variable domain KAGVTQTPRYLIKTRGQQVTLSCSPISGHRSVSWYQQTPGQGLQFLFEYFSETQRNKGNFPGRFSGRQFSNSRSEMNVSTLELGDSALYLCASSLDMTAHYEQYFGPGTRLTVT.

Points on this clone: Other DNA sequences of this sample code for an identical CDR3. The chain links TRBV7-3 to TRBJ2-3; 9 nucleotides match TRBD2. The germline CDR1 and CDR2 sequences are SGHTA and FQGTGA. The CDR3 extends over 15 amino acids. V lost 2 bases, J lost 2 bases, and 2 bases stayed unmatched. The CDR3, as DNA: TGTGCCAGCAGCTTAGCGGGAGGGCCCACAGATACGCAGTATTTT. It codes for CASSLAGGPTDTQYF.

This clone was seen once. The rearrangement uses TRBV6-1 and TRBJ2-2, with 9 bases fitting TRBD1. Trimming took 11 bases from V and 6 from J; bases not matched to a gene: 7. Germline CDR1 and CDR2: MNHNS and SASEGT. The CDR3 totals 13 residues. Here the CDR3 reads CAGGDRAAGELFF. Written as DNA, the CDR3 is TGTGCCGGGGGGGACAGGGCGGCCGGGGAGCTGTTTTTT.

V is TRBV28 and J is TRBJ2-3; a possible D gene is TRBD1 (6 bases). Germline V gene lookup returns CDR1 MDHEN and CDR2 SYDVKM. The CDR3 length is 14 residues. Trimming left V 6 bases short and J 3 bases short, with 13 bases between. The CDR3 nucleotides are TGTGCCAGCAGCTCTACAGGGCGAACAGATACGCAGTATTTT. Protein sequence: CASSSTGRTDTQYF. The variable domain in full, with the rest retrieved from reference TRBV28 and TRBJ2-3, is DVKVTQSSRYLVKRTGEKVFLECVQDMDHENMFWYRQDPGLGLRLIYFSYDVKMKEKGDIPEGYSVSREKKERFSLILESASTNQTSMYLCASSSTGRTDTQYFGPGTRLTVL.

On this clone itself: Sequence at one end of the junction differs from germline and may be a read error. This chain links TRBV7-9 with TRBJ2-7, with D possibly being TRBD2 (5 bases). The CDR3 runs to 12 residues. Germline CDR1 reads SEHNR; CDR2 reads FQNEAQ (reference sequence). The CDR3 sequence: CSSSFEGSEQYF. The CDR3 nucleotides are TGTTCCAGCAGCTTTGAGGGCTCCGAGCAGTACTTC.

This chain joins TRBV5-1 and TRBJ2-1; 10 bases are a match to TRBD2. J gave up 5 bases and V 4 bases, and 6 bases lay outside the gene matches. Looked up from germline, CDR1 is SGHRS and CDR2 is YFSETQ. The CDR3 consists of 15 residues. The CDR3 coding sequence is TGCGCCAGCAGCCCATCTAGCGGGAGTGACAATGAGCAGTTCTTC. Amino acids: CASSPSSGSDNEQFF.

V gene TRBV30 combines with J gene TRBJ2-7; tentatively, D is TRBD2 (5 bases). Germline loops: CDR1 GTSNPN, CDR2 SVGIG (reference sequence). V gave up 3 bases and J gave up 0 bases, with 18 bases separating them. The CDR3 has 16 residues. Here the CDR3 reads CAWRPRASTSSYEQYF. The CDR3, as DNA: TGTGCCTGGAGACCTCGGGCCTCCACTAGCTCCTACGAGCAGTACTTC.

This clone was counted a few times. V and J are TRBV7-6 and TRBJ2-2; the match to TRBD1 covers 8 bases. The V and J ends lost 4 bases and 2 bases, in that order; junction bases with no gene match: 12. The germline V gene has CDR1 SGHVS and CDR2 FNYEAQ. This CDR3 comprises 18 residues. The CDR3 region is CASSSRLYRGDNTGELFF. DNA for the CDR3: TGTGCCAGCAGCTCTAGACTTTACAGGGGGGACAACACCGGGGAGCTGTTTTTT.

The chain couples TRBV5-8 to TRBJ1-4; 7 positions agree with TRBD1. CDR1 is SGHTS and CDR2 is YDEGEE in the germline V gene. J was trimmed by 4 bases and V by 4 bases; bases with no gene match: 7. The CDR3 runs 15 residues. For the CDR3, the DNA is TGTGCCAGCAGCGGAAGGGGGCGAGTTAATGAAAAACTGTTTTTT. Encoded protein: CASSGRGRVNEKLFF.

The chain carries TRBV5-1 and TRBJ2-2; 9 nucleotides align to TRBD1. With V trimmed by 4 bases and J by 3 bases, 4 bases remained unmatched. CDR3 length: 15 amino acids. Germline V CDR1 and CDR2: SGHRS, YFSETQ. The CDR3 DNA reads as TGCGCCAGCAGCCGGCGGACAGGGGACACCGGGGAGCTGTTTTTT. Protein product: CASSRRTGDTGELFF.

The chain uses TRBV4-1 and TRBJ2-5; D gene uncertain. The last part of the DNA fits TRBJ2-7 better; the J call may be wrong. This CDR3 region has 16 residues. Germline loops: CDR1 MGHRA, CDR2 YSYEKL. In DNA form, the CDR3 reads TGCGCCAGCAGCCAAGAAGAAGCGAGAAGCTCCTACGAGCAGTACTTC. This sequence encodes CASSQEEARSSYEQYF.

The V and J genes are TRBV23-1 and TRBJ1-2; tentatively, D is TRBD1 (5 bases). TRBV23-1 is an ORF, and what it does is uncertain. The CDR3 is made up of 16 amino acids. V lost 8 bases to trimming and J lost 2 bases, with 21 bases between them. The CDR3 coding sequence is TGCGCCAGCCCAAACGGGACCGGGGGACCCAACTATGGCTACACCTTC. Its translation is CASPNGTGGPNYGYTF.

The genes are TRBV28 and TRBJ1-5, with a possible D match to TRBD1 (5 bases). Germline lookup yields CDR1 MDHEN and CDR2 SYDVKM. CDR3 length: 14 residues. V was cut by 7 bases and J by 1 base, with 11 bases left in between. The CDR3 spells CASNQGWSNQPQHF. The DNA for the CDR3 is TGTGCCAGCAATCAGGGATGGAGCAATCAGCCCCAGCATTTT.

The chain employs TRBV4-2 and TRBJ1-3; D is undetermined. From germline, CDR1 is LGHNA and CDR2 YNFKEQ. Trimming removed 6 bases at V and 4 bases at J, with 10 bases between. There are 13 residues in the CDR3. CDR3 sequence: CASSLLRGNTIYF. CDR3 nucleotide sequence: TGTGCCAGCAGTCTCCTTCGGGGAAACACCATATATTTT.

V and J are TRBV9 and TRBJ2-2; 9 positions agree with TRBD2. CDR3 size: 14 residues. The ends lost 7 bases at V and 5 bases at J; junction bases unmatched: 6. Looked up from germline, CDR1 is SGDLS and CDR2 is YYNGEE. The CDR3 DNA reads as TGTGCCAGCGGGGGGCTAGCGGGAACCGGGGAGCTGTTTTTT. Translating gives CASGGLAGTGELFF.

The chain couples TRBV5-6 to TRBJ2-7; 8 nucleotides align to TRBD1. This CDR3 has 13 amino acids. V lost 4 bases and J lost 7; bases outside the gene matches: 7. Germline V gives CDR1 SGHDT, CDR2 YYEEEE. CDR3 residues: CASSATGVQEQYF. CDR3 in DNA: TGTGCCAGCAGCGCGACAGGGGTCCAGGAGCAGTACTTC.

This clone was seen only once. This CDR3 is CASKTDSPPYNEQFF. CDR3 DNA: TGTGCCAGCAAGACGGACAGCCCTCCCTACAATGAGCAGTTCTTC. The rearrangement links TRBV7-2 to TRBJ2-1, with D possibly matching TRBD1 (6 bases). Germline CDR1 reads SGHTA; CDR2 reads FQGNSA. The V end was cut by 7 bases, the J end by 2 bases, with 15 bases between. This CDR3 spans 15 amino acids.

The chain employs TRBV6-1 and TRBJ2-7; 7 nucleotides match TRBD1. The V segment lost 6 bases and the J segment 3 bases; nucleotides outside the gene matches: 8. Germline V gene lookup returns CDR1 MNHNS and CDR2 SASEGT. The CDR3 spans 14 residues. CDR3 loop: CASSVGTVGYEQYF. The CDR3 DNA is TGTGCCAGCAGCGTGGGGACAGTCGGCTACGAGCAGTACTTC.

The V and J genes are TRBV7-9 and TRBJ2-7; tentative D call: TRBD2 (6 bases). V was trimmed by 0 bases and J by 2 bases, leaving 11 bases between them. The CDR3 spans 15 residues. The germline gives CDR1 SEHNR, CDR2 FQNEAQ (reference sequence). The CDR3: CASSLALGGTYEQYF. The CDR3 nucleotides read TGTGCCAGCAGCTTAGCCCTCGGGGGTACCTACGAGCAGTACTTC.